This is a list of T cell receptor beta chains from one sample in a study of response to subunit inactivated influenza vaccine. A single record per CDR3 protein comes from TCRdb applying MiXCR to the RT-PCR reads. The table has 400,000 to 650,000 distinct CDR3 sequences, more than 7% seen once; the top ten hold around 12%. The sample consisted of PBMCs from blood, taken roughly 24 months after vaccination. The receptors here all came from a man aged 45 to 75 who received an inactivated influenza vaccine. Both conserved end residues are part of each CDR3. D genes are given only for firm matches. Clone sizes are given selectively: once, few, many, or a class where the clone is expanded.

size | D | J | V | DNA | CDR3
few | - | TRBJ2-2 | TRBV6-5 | TGTGCCAGCAGTTACAATTCAGTGGGCACCGGGGAGCTGTTTTTT | CASSYNSVGTGELFF
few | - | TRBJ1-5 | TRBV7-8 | TGTGCCAGCAGCTTACGCGAAGGGACGCGCAATCAGCCCCAGCATTTT | CASSLREGTRNQPQHF
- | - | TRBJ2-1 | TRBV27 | TGTGCCAGCAGTTTTCAAAGGAGTGAGCAGTTCTTC | CASSFQRSEQFF
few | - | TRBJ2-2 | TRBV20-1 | TGCAGTGCTAGGTGGCAGGGGAGCGGCGCCCGCGGGTACACCGGGGAGCTGTTTTTT | CSARWQGSGARGYTGELFF
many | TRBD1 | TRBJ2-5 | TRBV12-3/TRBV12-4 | TGTGCCAGCTTTTCCGGACAGGGGATTACCCAGTACTTC | CASFSGQGITQYF
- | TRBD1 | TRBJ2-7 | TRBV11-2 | TGTGCCAGCAGCTTATCTTCAGGACAGGGCGGCGAGCAGTACTTC | CASSLSSGQGGEQYF
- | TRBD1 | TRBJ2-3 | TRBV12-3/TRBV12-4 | TGTGCCAGCAGTCCTACCATATCGAGATTTCAGGGGGGCACAGATACGCAGTATTTT | CASSPTISRFQGGTDTQYF
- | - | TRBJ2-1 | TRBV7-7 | TGTGCCAGCAGCTTTTCGTGGACGCCTTACAATGAGCAGTTCTTC | CASSFSWTPYNEQFF
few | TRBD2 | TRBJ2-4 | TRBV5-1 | TGCGCCAGCAGCTCCGGGACTAGCGGGGGACTCAAAAACATTCAGTACTTC | CASSSGTSGGLKNIQYF
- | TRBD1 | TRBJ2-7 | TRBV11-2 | TGTGCCAGCAGCCCGGACAGGCCCTACGAGCAGTACTTC | CASSPDRPYEQYF
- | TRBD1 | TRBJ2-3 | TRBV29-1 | TGCAGCGTGCCGGGACAGGGGCGCACAGATACGCAGTATTTT | CSVPGQGRTDTQYF
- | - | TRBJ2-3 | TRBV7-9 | TGTGCCAGCAGCGCAAGGAGCGGTTATACGCAGTATTTT | CASSARSGYTQYF
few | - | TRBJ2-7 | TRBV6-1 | TGTGCCAGCAGTGCACGGGAGACAGCCCAGCAGTACTTC | CASSARETAQQYF
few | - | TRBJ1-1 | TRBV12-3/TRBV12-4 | TGTGCCAGCAGTTCATACCTTTCCGGCGGAGCTTTCTTT | CASSSYLSGGAFF
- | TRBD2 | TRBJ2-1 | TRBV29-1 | TGCAGCGTTCGTGGACTAGCGGCCAATGAGCAGTTCTTC | CSVRGLAANEQFF
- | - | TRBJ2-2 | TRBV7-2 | TGTGCCAGCAGCTCCTTCTACACCGGGGAGCTGTTTTTT | CASSSFYTGELFF
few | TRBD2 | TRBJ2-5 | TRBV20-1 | TGCAGTGCTTCGACTAGCGGGGGGGCCGAGACCCAGTACTTC | CSASTSGGAETQYF
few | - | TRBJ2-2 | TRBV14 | TGTGCCAGCAGCGTACGATCGGGACTTCGTAACACCGGGGAGCTGTTTTTT | CASSVRSGLRNTGELFF
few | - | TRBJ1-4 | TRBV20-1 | TGCAGTGCTAAACAGACGGTTGAACCCGAAAAACTGTTTTTT | CSAKQTVEPEKLFF
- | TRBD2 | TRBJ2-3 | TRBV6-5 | TGTGCCAGCAGTTACCTACCGCGGGGACTACAAGATACGCAGTATTTT | CASSYLPRGLQDTQYF
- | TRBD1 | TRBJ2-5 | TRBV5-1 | TGCGCCAGCAGCCTGACAGGGAATGTTGGCCAAGAGACCCAGTACTTC | CASSLTGNVGQETQYF
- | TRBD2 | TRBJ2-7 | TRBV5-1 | TGCGCCAGCAGCTCCCCGGGACTAGCAGGGGAGCAGTACTTC | CASSSPGLAGEQYF
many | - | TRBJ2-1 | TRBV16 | TGTGCCAGCAGCCAAAGGTCTTACAATGAGCAGTTCTTC | CASSQRSYNEQFF
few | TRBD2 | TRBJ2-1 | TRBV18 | TGTGCCAGCTCACCGCGGCCTAGCGGGAGGGACTACAATGAGCAGTTCTTC | CASSPRPSGRDYNEQFF
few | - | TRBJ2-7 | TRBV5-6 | TGTGCCAGCAGCACACCTCATGGGGGGCTGGAGCAGTACTTC | CASSTPHGGLEQYF
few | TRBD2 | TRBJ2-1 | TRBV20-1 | TGCAGTGCCATGGCGCCTAGCGGGCTCAATGAGCAGTTCTTC | CSAMAPSGLNEQFF
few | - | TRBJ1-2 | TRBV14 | TGTGCCAGCAGCCAAGCGCGGACGCCGAGCTATGGCTACACCTTC | CASSQARTPSYGYTF
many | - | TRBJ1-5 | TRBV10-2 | TGCGCCAGCAGTGAGTCGAAGGGGAGACAGCCCCAGCATTTT | CASSESKGRQPQHF
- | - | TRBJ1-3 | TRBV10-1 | TGCGCCAGCAGGGTTGGACGGGAGCCTGGAAACACCATATATTTT | CASRVGREPGNTIYF
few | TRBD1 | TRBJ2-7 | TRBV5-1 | TGCGCCAGCAGCTTGGCCCTATTCTCCGGGACAGGGGTCTACGAGCAGTACTTC | CASSLALFSGTGVYEQYF
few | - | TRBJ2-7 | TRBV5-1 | TGCGCCAGCAGCCAACTCGACAGAACCTACGAGCAGTACTTC | CASSQLDRTYEQYF
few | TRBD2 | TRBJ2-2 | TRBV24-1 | TGTGCCACAACAGCGGGAGGAATCACCGGGGAGCTGTTTTTT | CATTAGGITGELFF
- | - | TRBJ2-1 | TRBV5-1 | TGCGCCAGCAGCTTGGGATCATTTCCCGGACGGAACTCCTACAATGAGCAGTTCTTC | CASSLGSFPGRNSYNEQFF
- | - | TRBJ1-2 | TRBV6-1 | TGTGCCAGCAGTGAGCGTCGGACAGCCTCTACCTTC | CASSERRTASTF
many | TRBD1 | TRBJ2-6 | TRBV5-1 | TGCGCCAGCAGCACCGCCGGACAGGGGCTAGTTGGGGCCAACGTCCTGACTTTC | CASSTAGQGLVGANVLTF
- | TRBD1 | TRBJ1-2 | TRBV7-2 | TGTGCCAGCAGCTTTGGAACCCGGACAGGGCTATATGGCTACACCTTC | CASSFGTRTGLYGYTF
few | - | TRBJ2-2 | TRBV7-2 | TGTGCCACCAGGATTGAGGGCACCGGGGAGCTGTTTTTT | CATRIEGTGELFF
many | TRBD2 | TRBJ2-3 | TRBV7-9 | TGTGCCAGCAGCTTATCGGCTAGCGGAACTCTTGCAGATACGCAGTATTTT | CASSLSASGTLADTQYF
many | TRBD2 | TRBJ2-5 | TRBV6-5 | TGTGCCAGCAGTACCCGATTAGCGGGGCAAGAGACCCAGTACTTC | CASSTRLAGQETQYF
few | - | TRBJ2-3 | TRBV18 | TGTGCCAGCTCACCACGTCGGGACGGTATCACAGATACGCAGTATTTT | CASSPRRDGITDTQYF
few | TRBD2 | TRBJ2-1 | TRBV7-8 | TGTGCCAGCAGCCAGGGGGCGGGACTAGCGGGAAATGAGCAGTTCTTC | CASSQGAGLAGNEQFF
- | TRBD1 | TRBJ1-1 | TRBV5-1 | TGCGCCAGCAGCCCCCGACAGGGCCCGATGAACACTGAAGCTTTCTTT | CASSPRQGPMNTEAFF
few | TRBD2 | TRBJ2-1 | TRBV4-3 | TGCGCCAGCAGCCAGGTTACCCGGCTAGCGGGGCTCGGTGATGAGCAGTTCTTC | CASSQVTRLAGLGDEQFF
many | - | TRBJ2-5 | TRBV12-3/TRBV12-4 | TGTGCCAGCAGTGTCTCGACAGATAAGACCCAGTACTTC | CASSVSTDKTQYF
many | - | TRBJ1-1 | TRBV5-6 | TGTGCCAGCAGCTTGGTGATGAACACTGAAGCTTTCTTT | CASSLVMNTEAFF
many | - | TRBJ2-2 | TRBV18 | TGTGCCAGCTCACCTCGATCTCTGGGAGAGAACACCGGGGAGCTGTTTTTT | CASSPRSLGENTGELFF
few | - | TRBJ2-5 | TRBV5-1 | TGCGCCAGCAGCTTGGCAGTCTTTCGCGGGCCCCAAGAGACCCAGTACTTC | CASSLAVFRGPQETQYF
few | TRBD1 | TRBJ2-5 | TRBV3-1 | TGTGCCAGCAGCAAAATCCGGGACAGGGGGTATCGAGAGACCCAGTACTTC | CASSKIRDRGYRETQYF
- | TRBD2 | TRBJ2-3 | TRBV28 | TGTGCCAGCAGTTTTGGGGGGGGAACCACAGATACGCAGTATTTT | CASSFGGGTTDTQYF
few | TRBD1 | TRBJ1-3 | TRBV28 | TGTGCCAGCAGTTTTCTAGGGGGCAATGGAAACACCATATATTTT | CASSFLGGNGNTIYF